The subject of this entry is one T cell receptor beta chain. Its antigen is not identified. Libraries were prepared by immunoSEQ multiplex PCR; TCRdb keeps only in-frame clonotypes and omits some of them. The sample gives 80,000 to 100,000 clones, about nine tenths of which show up once; about 1.5% is in the top ten. The data stem from a study of OX40 agonist ivuxolimab in advanced cancers. Study-level results: CD8+ T cells showed, on average, more clonal expansion than CD4+ cells.

Source: CD4+ or CD8+ T cells sorted from blood, taken in a trial of the OX40 agonist ivuxolimab. The sequence derives from an adult with an advanced solid tumor such as melanoma, head and neck, liver or kidney cancer.

CDR3 in amino acids: CASSPGTAYLDEQFF. The CDR3 nucleotides are TGTGCCAGCAGCCCTGGGACTGCTTATCTTGATGAGCAGTTCTTC. The chain employs TRBV2 and TRBJ2-1; a possible D gene is TRBD2 (6 bases). The CDR3 extends over 15 amino acids. V was cut by 6 bases and J by 8 bases, with 20 bases left in between. Germline lookup yields CDR1 SNHLY and CDR2 FYNNEI.